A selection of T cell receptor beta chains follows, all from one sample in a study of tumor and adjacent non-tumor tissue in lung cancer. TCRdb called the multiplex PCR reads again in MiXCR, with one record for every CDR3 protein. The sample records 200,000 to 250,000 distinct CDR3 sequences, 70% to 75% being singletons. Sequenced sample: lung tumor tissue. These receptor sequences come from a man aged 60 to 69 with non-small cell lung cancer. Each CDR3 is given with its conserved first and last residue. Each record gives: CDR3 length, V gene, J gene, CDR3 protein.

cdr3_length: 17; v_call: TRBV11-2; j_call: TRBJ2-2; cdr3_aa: CACSSQGRQRDAGELFF
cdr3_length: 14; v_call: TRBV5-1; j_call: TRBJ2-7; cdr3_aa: CASIASLADYEQYF
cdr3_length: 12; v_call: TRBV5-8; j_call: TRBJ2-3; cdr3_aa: CASGVTRDTQYF
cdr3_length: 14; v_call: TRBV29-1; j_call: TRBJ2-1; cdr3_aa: CSVVLSVCRDEQFF
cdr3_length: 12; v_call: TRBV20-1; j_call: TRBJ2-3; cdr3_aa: CRLAEGSDTQYF
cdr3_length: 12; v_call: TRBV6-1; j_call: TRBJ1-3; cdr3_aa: CASWTSRNTIYF
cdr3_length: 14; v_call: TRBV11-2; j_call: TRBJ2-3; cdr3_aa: CASSPDRGADTQYF
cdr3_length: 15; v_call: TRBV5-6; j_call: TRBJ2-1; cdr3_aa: CASRFLFGGANEQFF
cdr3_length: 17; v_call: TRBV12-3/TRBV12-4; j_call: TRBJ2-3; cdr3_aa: CASSLLRLSMVPDTQYF
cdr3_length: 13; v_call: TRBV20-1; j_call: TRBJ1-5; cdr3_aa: CSASQGQGQPQHF
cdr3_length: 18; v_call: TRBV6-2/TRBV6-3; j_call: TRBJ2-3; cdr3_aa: CASSYGLAGPTSTDTQYF
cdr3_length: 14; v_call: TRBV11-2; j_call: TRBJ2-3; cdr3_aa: CASSRGTFTDTPYF
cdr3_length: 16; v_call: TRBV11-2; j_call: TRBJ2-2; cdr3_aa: CASSLATGSDTGGLFF
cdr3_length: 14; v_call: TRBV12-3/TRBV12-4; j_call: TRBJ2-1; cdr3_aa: CASSSDLAGNEQFF
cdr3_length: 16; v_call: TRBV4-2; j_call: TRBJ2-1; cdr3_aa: CASSQDADSPYTEQFF
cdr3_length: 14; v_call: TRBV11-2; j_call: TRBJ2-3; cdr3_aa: CASSFLCRWDTQYF